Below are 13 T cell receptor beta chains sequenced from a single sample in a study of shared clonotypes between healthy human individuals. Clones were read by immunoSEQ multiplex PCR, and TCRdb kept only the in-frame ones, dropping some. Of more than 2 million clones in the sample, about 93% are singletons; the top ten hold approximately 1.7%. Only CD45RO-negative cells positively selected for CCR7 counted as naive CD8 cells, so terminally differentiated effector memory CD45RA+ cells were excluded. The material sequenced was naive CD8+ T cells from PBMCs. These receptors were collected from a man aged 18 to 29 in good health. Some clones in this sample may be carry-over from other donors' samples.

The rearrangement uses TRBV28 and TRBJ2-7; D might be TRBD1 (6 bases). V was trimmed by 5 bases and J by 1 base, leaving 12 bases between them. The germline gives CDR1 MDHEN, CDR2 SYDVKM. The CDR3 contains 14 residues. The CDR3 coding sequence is TGTGCCAGCAGTCCATCGACAGGTTCCTACGAGCAGTACTTC. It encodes CASSPSTGSYEQYF.

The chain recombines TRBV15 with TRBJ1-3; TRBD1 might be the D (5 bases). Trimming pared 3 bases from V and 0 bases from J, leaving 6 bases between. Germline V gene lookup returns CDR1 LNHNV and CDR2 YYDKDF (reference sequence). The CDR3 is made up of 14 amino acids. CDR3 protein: CATSRTDSGNTIYF. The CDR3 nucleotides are TGTGCCACCAGCAGGACAGACTCTGGAAACACCATATATTTT.

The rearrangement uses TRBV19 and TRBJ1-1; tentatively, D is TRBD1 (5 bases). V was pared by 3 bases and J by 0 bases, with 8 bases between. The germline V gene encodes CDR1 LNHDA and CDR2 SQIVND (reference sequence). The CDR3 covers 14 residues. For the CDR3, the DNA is TGTGCCAGTAGTATTAAGGGGCTGAACACTGAAGCTTTCTTT. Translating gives CASSIKGLNTEAFF.

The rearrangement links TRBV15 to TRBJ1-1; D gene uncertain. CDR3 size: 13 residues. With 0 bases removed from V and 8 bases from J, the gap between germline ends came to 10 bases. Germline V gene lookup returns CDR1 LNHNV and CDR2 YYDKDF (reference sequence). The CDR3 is CATSRDLGVEAFF. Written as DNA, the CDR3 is TGTGCCACCAGCAGAGATCTGGGCGTGGAAGCTTTCTTT.

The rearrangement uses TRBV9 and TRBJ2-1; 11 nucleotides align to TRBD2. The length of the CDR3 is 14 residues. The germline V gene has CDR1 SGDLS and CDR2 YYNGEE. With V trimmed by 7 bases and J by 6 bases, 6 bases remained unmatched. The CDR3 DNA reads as TGTGCCAGCGGGGGGACTAGCGGAGCCAATGAGCAGTTCTTC. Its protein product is CASGGTSGANEQFF.

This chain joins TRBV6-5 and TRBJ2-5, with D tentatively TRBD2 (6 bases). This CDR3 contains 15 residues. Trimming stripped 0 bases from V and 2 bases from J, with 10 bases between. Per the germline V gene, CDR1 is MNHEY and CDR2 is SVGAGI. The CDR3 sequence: CASSYSRGSQETQYF. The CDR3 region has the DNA TGTGCCAGCAGTTACTCACGGGGGAGTCAAGAGACCCAGTACTTC.

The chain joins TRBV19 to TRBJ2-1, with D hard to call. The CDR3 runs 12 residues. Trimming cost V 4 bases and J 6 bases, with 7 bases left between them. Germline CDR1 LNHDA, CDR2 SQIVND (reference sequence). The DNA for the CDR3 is TGTGCCAGTAGTACAAGGACCAATGAGCAGTTCTTC. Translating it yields CASSTRTNEQFF.

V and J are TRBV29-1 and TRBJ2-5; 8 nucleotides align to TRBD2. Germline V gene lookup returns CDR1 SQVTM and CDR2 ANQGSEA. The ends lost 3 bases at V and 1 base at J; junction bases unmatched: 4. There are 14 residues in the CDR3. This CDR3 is CSVDPGGAQETQYF. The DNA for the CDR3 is TGCAGCGTTGATCCGGGGGGGGCCCAAGAGACCCAGTACTTC.

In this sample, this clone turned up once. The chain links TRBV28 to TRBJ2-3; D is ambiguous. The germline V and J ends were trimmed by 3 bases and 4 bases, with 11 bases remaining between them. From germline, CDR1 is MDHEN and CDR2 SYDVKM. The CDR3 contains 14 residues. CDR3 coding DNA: TGTGCCAGCAGTTTGTACCCGATATCAGATACGCAGTATTTT. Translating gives CASSLYPISDTQYF.

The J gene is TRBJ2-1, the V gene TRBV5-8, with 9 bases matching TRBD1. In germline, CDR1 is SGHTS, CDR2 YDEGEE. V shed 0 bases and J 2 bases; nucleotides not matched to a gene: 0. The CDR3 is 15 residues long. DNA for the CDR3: TGTGCCAGCAGCTTGGACAGGGGGCCCTACAATGAGCAGTTCTTC. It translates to CASSLDRGPYNEQFF.

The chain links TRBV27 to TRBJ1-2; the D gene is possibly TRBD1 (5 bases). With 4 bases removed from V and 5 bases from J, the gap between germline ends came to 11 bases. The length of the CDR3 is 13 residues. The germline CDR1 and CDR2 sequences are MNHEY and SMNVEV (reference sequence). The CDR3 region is CASSYRPWYGYTF. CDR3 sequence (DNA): TGTGCCAGCAGTTACAGGCCATGGTATGGCTACACCTTC.

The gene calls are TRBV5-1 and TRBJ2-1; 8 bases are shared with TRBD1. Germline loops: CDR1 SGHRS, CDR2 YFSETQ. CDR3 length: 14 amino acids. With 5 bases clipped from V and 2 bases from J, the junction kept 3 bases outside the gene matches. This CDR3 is CASSKTGAYNEQFF. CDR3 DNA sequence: TGCGCCAGCAGTAAGACAGGGGCCTACAATGAGCAGTTCTTC.

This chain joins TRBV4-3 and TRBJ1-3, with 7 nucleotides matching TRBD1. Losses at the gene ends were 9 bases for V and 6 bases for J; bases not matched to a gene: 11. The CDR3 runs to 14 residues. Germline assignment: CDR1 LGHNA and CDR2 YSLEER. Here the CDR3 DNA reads TGCGCCAGTCGTTCGGGACAGCACTCAAACACCATATATTTT. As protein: CASRSGQHSNTIYF.